Shown below are 29 T cell receptor beta chains from a single sample sequenced in a study of T cells in Graves' hyperthyroidism and ophthalmopathy (dated by TCRdb to the late 2010s). The library came from multiplex PCR. The reads were generated on an Illumina HiSeq 2000. Amplification of TCR beta CDR3 regions was carried out from RNA transcripts. A first-round RT-PCR of the TCR CDR3 used the HTBI primer set with the Qiagen OneStep RT-PCR kit. TCRdb passed the public sequencing reads through fastp at Q25 and MiXCR, retaining productive beta sequences. Merged by CDR3 protein, the rows form single entries marked with the most common genes and DNA. For this sample there are roughly 840,000 distinct CDR3 sequences; around 39% appear just once. The leading ten clones occupy approximately 10% of the sample. Source material: blood. These receptor sequences come from a man aged 18-30 years with Graves' hyperthyroidism.

The V call is TRBV15, the J call TRBJ1-6; D may be TRBD1 (5 bases). V was cut by 0 bases and J by 10 bases, with 16 bases left in between. This CDR3 comprises 16 residues. The germline gives CDR1 LNHNV, CDR2 YYDKDF (reference sequence). The CDR3: CATSRESGRSTSPLHF. CDR3 bases: TGTGCCACCAGCAGAGAATCGGGACGATCAACGTCACCCCTCCACTTT.

The gene calls are TRBV5-8 and TRBJ2-7; possibly TRBD2 for D (5 bases). CDR3 length: 15 residues. Germline-derived CDR1 and CDR2 are SGHTS and YDEGEE. Trimming stripped 2 bases from V and 3 bases from J, with 15 bases between. CDR3 protein: CASSFEPSGSYEQYF. CDR3 DNA sequence: TGTGCCAGCAGCTTTGAGCCCTCGGGAAGCTACGAGCAGTACTTC.

This clonotype was recorded many times. This rearrangement joins TRBV20-1 to TRBJ1-1; D remains unclear. CDR1 DFQATT and CDR2 SNEGSKA come from the germline V gene (reference sequence). The V end was cut by 5 bases, the J end by 3 bases, with 16 bases between. The CDR3 extends over 14 amino acids. This CDR3 reads CSAYPGGEDTEAFF. CDR3 in DNA: TGCAGTGCTTACCCGGGAGGAGAGGACACTGAAGCTTTCTTT.

There are a few counts of this clonotype. The rearrangement joins TRBV5-1 to TRBJ1-2; weak D call: TRBD1 (5 bases). Per the germline V gene, CDR1 is SGHRS and CDR2 is YFSETQ. Trimming pared 0 bases from V and 2 bases from J, leaving 14 bases between. The CDR3 has 16 amino acids. DNA of the CDR3: TGCGCCAGCAGCTTGGAAGGGCAGGGAAGGAACTATGGCTACACCTTC. Translating it yields CASSLEGQGRNYGYTF. Full variable domain (outside the CDR3, taken from reference TRBV5-1 and TRBJ1-2): KAGVTQTPRYLIKTRGQQVTLSCSPISGHRSVSWYQQTPGQGLQFLFEYFSETQRNKGNFPGRFSGRQFSNSRSEMNVSTLELGDSALYLCASSLEGQGRNYGYTFGSGTRLTVV.

This clonotype was picked up many times. The chain employs TRBV29-1 and TRBJ1-1; D unclear. CDR1 and CDR2 (germline): SQVTM, ANQGSEA. The CDR3 is made up of 10 amino acids. CDR3: CTGQNTEAFF. CDR3 coding DNA: TGCACCGGGCAGAACACTGAAGCTTTCTTT.

The table lists this clonotype with many counts. Here the CDR3 reads CSVTGVEGNQPQHF. CDR3 nucleotides: TGCAGCGTGACAGGGGTTGAGGGCAATCAGCCCCAGCATTTT. The genes are TRBV29-1 and TRBJ1-5; 8 bases agree with TRBD1. The CDR3 runs 14 residues. The junction had 6 bases not matched to a gene; V was cut back by 6 bases and J by 2 bases. Germline V gene data show CDR1 as SQVTM and CDR2 as ANQGSEA.

As regards this clonotype: A much larger clone differs by one base, so this may be a read error. The CDR3 bases are TGTGCCAGCAGCAGGGGAATGGGAAGGTACACTGAAGCTTCCTTT. Amino acids: CASSRGMGRYTEASF. The chain employs TRBV9 and TRBJ1-1; TRBD1 might be the D (5 bases). Germline V gives CDR1 SGDLS, CDR2 YYNGEE. The CDR3 length is 15 residues.

The rearrangement uses TRBV2 and TRBJ1-1; D perhaps matches TRBD1 (5 bases). The germline gives CDR1 SNHLY, CDR2 FYNNEI. V was cut by 9 bases and J by 5 bases, with 16 bases left in between. The CDR3 has 13 amino acids. Here the CDR3 DNA reads TGTGCCAGTTGTAGCGGGGGGAGAACTGAAGCTTTCTTT. Residues: CASCSGGRTEAFF.

This clonotype was seen at least ten times. The chain links TRBV20-1 to TRBJ2-7, with TRBD2 matching 8 bases. The CDR3 length is 11 residues. V was clipped by 0 bases and J by 9 bases; unmatched bases: 1. From germline, CDR1 is DFQATT and CDR2 SNEGSKA (reference sequence). In DNA form, the CDR3 reads TGCAGTGCTAGAGATCTAGCGGGGCAGTACTTC. Translated, it gives CSARDLAGQYF.

This clonotype was detected only a few times. This chain links TRBV7-2 with TRBJ2-7; 9 bases fit TRBD2. The germline V gene encodes CDR1 SGHTA and CDR2 FQGNSA. The CDR3 has 16 residues. V trimming: 1 base; J trimming: 3 bases; junction bases outside the gene matches: 7. The CDR3 protein is CASSLEPAGGFYEQYF. The DNA of the CDR3 is TGTGCCAGCAGCTTAGAACCAGCGGGAGGATTCTACGAGCAGTACTTC.

This clonotype was counted between two and nine times. The chain employs TRBV11-2 and TRBJ2-5; 10 bases line up with TRBD2. CDR3 size: 16 residues. The junction had 7 bases not matched to a gene; V was cut back by 5 bases and J by 1 base. CDR1 is SGHAT and CDR2 is FQNNGV in the germline V gene. The CDR3 DNA sequence: TGTGCCAGCAGCCCTTGGCCTAGCGGGGGCCAAGAGACCCAGTACTTC. Its translation is CASSPWPSGGQETQYF. The whole variable domain, remainder taken from reference TRBV11-2 and TRBJ2-5, is EAGVAQSPRYKIIEKRQSVAFWCNPISGHATLYWYQQILGQGPKLLIQFQNNGVVDDSQLPKDRFSAERLKGVDSTLKIQPAKLEDSAVYLCASSPWPSGGQETQYFGPGTRLLVL.

This clonotype is a singleton in its sample. The genes are TRBV7-9 and TRBJ2-7, with a tentative D call TRBD2 (6 bases). Germline CDR1 and CDR2: SEHNR and FQNEAQ (reference sequence). Trimming took 8 bases from V and 0 from J, leaving 17 bases between them. The CDR3 covers 15 residues. The DNA for the CDR3 is TGTGCCAGCCTCGATGGAGGGGTGAGCTCCTACGAGCAGTACTTC. It codes for CASLDGGVSSYEQYF.

This clonotype has just a few counts. The rearrangement links TRBV12-3 or TRBV12-4 to TRBJ2-7, with D perhaps TRBD1 or TRBD2 (5 bases each). V lost 5 bases, J lost 0 bases, and 17 bases lay in between. The CDR3 runs 16 residues. The CDR3 sequence: CASSHPSEGPSYEQYF. The CDR3 DNA sequence: TGTGCCAGCAGTCACCCCTCCGAGGGGCCCTCCTACGAGCAGTACTTC.

V usage is TRBV7-6 and J usage is TRBJ2-7; D gene unclear. The CDR3 spans 12 residues. CDR1 and CDR2 from the germline V gene are SGHVS and FNYEAQ. The V gene lost 2 bases and the J gene lost 4 bases, with 6 bases spanning the gap. CDR3 coding DNA: TGTGCCAGCAGCTTATTACAGTACGAGCAGTACTTC. This encodes CASSLLQYEQYF.

This clonotype was counted at least ten times. The gene calls are TRBV19 and TRBJ1-5; a possible D gene is TRBD1 (5 bases). The CDR3 consists of 13 residues. V dropped 4 bases and J dropped 3 bases, with 7 bases sitting between them. Germline CDR1 is LNHDA and CDR2 is SQIVND (reference sequence). In DNA form, the CDR3 reads TGTGCCAGTAGTAAGGGGTTCAATCAGCCCCAGCATTTT. It translates to CASSKGFNQPQHF.

This clonotype was seen repeatedly, ten times or more. The genes are TRBV29-1 and TRBJ2-2; D gene uncertain. Germline V gene sequence: CDR1 SQVTM, CDR2 ANQGSEA. This CDR3 is built from 13 residues. Trimming removed 3 bases from V and 3 bases from J, with 8 bases in between. CDR3 sequence (DNA): TGCAGCGTTGATTCTGGGCACACCGGGGAGCTGTTTTTT. Residues: CSVDSGHTGELFF.

The chain recombines TRBV7-9 with TRBJ2-5; TRBD2 matches 8 bases. The CDR3 runs to 14 residues. Germline trimming cut 6 bases from V and 0 bases from J; bases unmatched to any gene: 3. Germline V gene lookup returns CDR1 SEHNR and CDR2 FQNEAQ (reference sequence). The DNA of the CDR3 is TGTGCCAGCAGTATGACTAGCGACCAAGAGACCCAGTACTTC. The encoded protein is CASSMTSDQETQYF.

Notes on this clonotype: A much larger clone differs by one base, so this may be a read error. The V gene is TRBV15, the J gene TRBJ2-7, with 8 bases lining up with TRBD2. Germline assignment: CDR1 LNHNV and CDR2 YYDKDF (reference sequence). J gave up 3 bases and V 2 bases, and 9 bases lay outside the gene matches. The CDR3 totals 16 residues. The CDR3 coding sequence is TGTGCCACCAGCAGATCGGGGGGGGGCGAAGACTACGAGCAGTACTTC. Amino acids: CATSRSGGGEDYEQYF.

Points on this clonotype: A clone one base away is much larger, so this may be a read error. The chain carries TRBV7-9 and TRBJ1-1, with D perhaps TRBD1 (5 bases). V lost 10 bases, J lost 4 bases, and 13 bases lay in between. Germline V CDR1 and CDR2: SEHNR, FQNEAQ (reference sequence). The CDR3 loop spans 12 amino acids. CDR3 nucleotide sequence: TGTGCCATTTCGACAGCGTTCACTGAAGCTTTCTTT. Translating gives CAISTAFTEAFF. Complete variable domain (other parts from reference TRBV7-9 and TRBJ1-1): DTGVSQNPRHKITKRGQNVTFRCDPISEHNRLYWYRQTLGQGPEFLTYFQNEAQLEKSRLLSDRFSAERPKGSFSTLEIQRTEQGDSAMYLCAISTAFTEAFFGQGTRLTVV.

In DNA form, the CDR3 reads TGTGCCAGCAGCTTGTACAGGGGCAATGAGCAGTTCTTC. It yields the protein CASSLYRGNEQFF. The chain uses TRBV7-2 and TRBJ2-1; 7 bases are shared with TRBD1. With 3 bases clipped from V and 6 bases from J, the junction kept 2 bases outside the gene matches. CDR3 length: 13 amino acids. Germline CDR1 reads SGHTA; CDR2 reads FQGNSA.

Here the CDR3 reads CASSLRAGSGNTIYF. Here the CDR3 DNA reads TGCGCCAGCAGCTTGCGAGCCGGCTCTGGAAACACCATATATTTT. This chain connects TRBV5-1 to TRBJ1-3; D gene unclear. The CDR3 consists of 15 residues. Per the germline V gene, CDR1 is SGHRS and CDR2 is YFSETQ. V shed 1 base and J shed 0 bases, with 8 bases lying between them.

This sequence joins TRBV6-2 or TRBV6-3 and TRBJ2-7; no definite D call. The germline V gene has CDR1 MNHEY and CDR2 SVGEGT. CDR3 length: 15 amino acids. Trimming removed 0 bases from V and 2 bases from J, with 11 bases in between. The DNA of the CDR3 is TGTGCCAGCAGTTACTCGACACGGACCCCCTACGAGCAGTACTTC. Amino acid sequence: CASSYSTRTPYEQYF.

This rearrangement joins TRBV7-9 to TRBJ2-7, with D perhaps TRBD1 or TRBD2 (5 bases each). CDR3 length equals 13 residues. CDR1 and CDR2 from the germline V gene are SEHNR and FQNEAQ (reference sequence). Trimming shortened V by 7 bases and J by 2 bases, and 12 bases separated the two germline ends. The CDR3 DNA sequence: TGTGCCAGCAAACCGGGACGAACCTACGAGCAGTACTTC. Encoded protein: CASKPGRTYEQYF. Full variable domain (outside the CDR3, taken from reference TRBV7-9 and TRBJ2-7): DTGVSQNPRHKITKRGQNVTFRCDPISEHNRLYWYRQTLGQGPEFLTYFQNEAQLEKSRLLSDRFSAERPKGSFSTLEIQRTEQGDSAMYLCASKPGRTYEQYFGPGTRLTVT.

The chain combines TRBV9 with TRBJ2-6; possibly TRBD1 or TRBD2 for D (6 bases each). With 3 bases removed from V and 0 bases from J, the gap between germline ends came to 13 bases. Germline-derived CDR1 and CDR2 are SGDLS and YYNGEE. CDR3 length: 17 amino acids. CDR3 coding DNA: TGTGCCAGCAGCGCAGGGGACGGGAGCTCTGGGGCCAACGTCCTGACTTTC. Residues: CASSAGDGSSGANVLTF.

This clonotype was seen only a few times. This chain uses TRBV10-3 with TRBJ2-3; 10 bases fit TRBD2. This CDR3 has 13 amino acids. Germline CDR1 reads ENHRY; CDR2 reads SYGVKD. Trimming removed 8 bases from V and 4 bases from J; junction bases left unmatched: 3. CDR3 nucleotide sequence: TGTGCCATCGGTAGCGGGAGGTCAGATACGCAGTATTTT. Its protein is CAIGSGRSDTQYF.

The chain uses TRBV7-2 and TRBJ2-7; 8 bases match TRBD1. This CDR3 is built from 15 residues. V lost 5 bases and J lost 3; bases outside the gene matches: 9. Germline CDR1 is SGHTA and CDR2 is FQGNSA. CDR3 residues: CASSPDRGAFYEQYF. CDR3 DNA: TGTGCCAGCAGCCCAGACAGGGGCGCTTTCTACGAGCAGTACTTC. Looking up the rest from reference TRBV7-2 and TRBJ2-7 gives the full variable domain: GAGVSQSPSNKVTEKGKDVELRCDPISGHTALYWYRQSLGQGLEFLIYFQGNSAPDKSGLPSDRFSAERTGGSVSTLTIQRTQQEDSAVYLCASSPDRGAFYEQYFGPGTRLTVT.

This clonotype was counted between two and nine times. This rearrangement joins TRBV5-1 to TRBJ2-7, with TRBD2 matching over 15 bases. In germline, CDR1 is SGHRS, CDR2 YFSETQ. With 0 bases clipped from V and 6 bases from J, the junction kept 4 bases outside the gene matches. The length of the CDR3 is 16 residues. The CDR3 DNA reads as TGCGCCAGCAGCTTGGAGGGACTAGCGGGGGGTGCCGAGCAGTACTTC. Encoded protein: CASSLEGLAGGAEQYF.

The chain recombines TRBV7-9 with TRBJ2-5; D is ambiguous. The CDR3 has 17 residues. Germline V lookup: CDR1 SEHNR, CDR2 FQNEAQ (reference sequence). Trimming pared 2 bases from V and 4 bases from J, leaving 20 bases between. CDR3 region: CASSLPLHGARLETQYF. In DNA, the CDR3 is TGTGCCAGCAGCTTACCCCTCCACGGTGCGCGCCTAGAGACCCAGTACTTC.

The rearrangement joins TRBV25-1 to TRBJ2-7, with D perhaps TRBD2 (6 bases). The V gene's germline CDR1 is MGHDK and CDR2 SYGVNS. The CDR3 is 12 residues long. Trimming left V 5 bases short and J 8 bases short, with 13 bases between. CDR3 coding DNA: TGTGCCAGCAGTTTTAGACTAGTCCAGCAGTACTTC. This sequence encodes CASSFRLVQQYF.